The 27 T cell receptor beta chains below all came from one sample that was sequenced in a study of blood T cells in healthy people across ages. It was with a sample-barcoded 5' primer and a J-beta primer mix that a second PCR of roughly 7 to 12 cycles was run. MiXCR, applied by TCRdb to the 5' RACE reads, yields one record per CDR3 protein. The sample holds 1,300,000 or so distinct CDR3 sequences, almost 60% seen once. Sequenced input: blood. These receptors originate from a man younger than 30 in good health.

The rearrangement joins TRBV29-1 to TRBJ2-7; 7 bases are shared with TRBD1. This CDR3 has 14 residues. The junction had 11 bases not matched to a gene; V was cut back by 5 bases and J by 4 bases. CDR1 and CDR2 from the germline V gene are SQVTM and ANQGSEA. The CDR3 DNA reads as TGCAGCGTTCCAAACCCAAACAGGGGTTACGAGCAGTACTTC. Its translation: CSVPNPNRGYEQYF.

The chain links TRBV29-1 to TRBJ2-1; 12 nucleotides align to TRBD2. The CDR3 covers 15 residues. Germline assignment: CDR1 SQVTM and CDR2 ANQGSEA. Trimming removed 5 bases from V and 1 base from J; junction bases left unmatched: 3. CDR3 in DNA: TGCAGCGTTAGGACTAGCGGGACATCCTACAATGAGCAGTTCTTC. Its protein product is CSVRTSGTSYNEQFF.

The chain is built from TRBV13 and TRBJ2-5, with 7 positions matching TRBD1. The J segment lost 4 bases and the V segment lost 5 bases, leaving 4 bases of the junction unmatched. The V gene's germline CDR1 is PRHDT and CDR2 FYEKMQ (reference sequence). The CDR3 has 13 residues. The CDR3 bases are TGTGCCAGCAGCCCGACAGGGTCAGAGACCCAGTACTTC. Its translation: CASSPTGSETQYF. Supplemented by reference TRBV13 and TRBJ2-5, the full variable domain reads AAGVIQSPRHLIKEKRETATLKCYPIPRHDTVYWYQQGPGQDPQFLISFYEKMQSDKGSIPDRFSAQQFSDYHSELNMSSLELGDSALYFCASSPTGSETQYFGPGTRLLVL.

The chain employs TRBV28 and TRBJ2-7; 9 nucleotides agree with TRBD2. Per the germline V gene, CDR1 is MDHEN and CDR2 is SYDVKM. J was trimmed by 6 bases and V by 0 bases; bases with no gene match: 6. The CDR3 sequence is 15 residues long. CDR3 sequence (DNA): TGTGCCAGCAGTTTATGGGGTAGCGGGAGACGCGAGCAGTACTTC. It codes for CASSLWGSGRREQYF.

The V and J genes are TRBV29-1 and TRBJ2-7; D perhaps matches TRBD2 (5 bases). Between the trimmed V and J ends, which lost 7 bases and 0 bases, there was a span of 10 bases. The germline V gene has CDR1 SQVTM and CDR2 ANQGSEA. The CDR3 runs to 12 residues. The CDR3 DNA reads TGCAGCGGCGTGGGGAGCTCCTACGAGCAGTACTTC. Amino acids: CSGVGSSYEQYF.

In nucleotides, the CDR3 is TGCGCCAGCAGCTCCGGGTCGGGACAAGAGACCCAGTACTTC. This gives the protein CASSSGSGQETQYF. The chain has TRBV4-3 and TRBJ2-5, with D possibly TRBD2 on 5 matching bases. Trimming took off 5 bases at V and 2 bases at J, with 12 bases between the two ends. The germline CDR1 and CDR2 sequences are LGHNA and YSLEER. CDR3 size: 14 residues.

This clonotype showed up just once. The CDR3 spells CSVPLTGEKLFF. The CDR3 DNA is TGCAGCGTTCCCCTAACGGGTGAAAAACTGTTTTTT. The chain has TRBV29-1 and TRBJ1-4; no clear D gene. Germline V CDR1 and CDR2: SQVTM, ANQGSEA. The CDR3 contains 12 residues. Trimming pared 5 bases from V and 7 bases from J, leaving 11 bases between.

The sample holds one count of this clonotype. A much more abundant neighbour one base away suggests this may be a read error. The chain has TRBV6-6 and TRBJ2-7; TRBD1 agrees at 8 bases. The CDR3 covers 14 residues. Germline lookup yields CDR1 MNHNY and CDR2 SVGAGI (reference sequence). The CDR3 loop reads CTSSYGQGGHEQYF. CDR3 bases: TGTACCAGCAGTTACGGACAGGGAGGCCACGAGCAGTACTTC.

This chain links TRBV29-1 with TRBJ2-1; D is perhaps TRBD1 (6 bases). The CDR3 has 12 residues. The V end was cut by 4 bases, the J end by 5 bases, with 9 bases between. Germline V lookup: CDR1 SQVTM, CDR2 ANQGSEA. The chain's CDR3 is CSVGTGNNEQFF. DNA for the CDR3: TGCAGCGTTGGAACAGGGAACAATGAGCAGTTCTTC.

In its sample, this clonotype was seen a few times. The chain is built from TRBV4-1 and TRBJ2-1, with unresolved D. This CDR3 comprises 14 residues. Trimming took off 0 bases at V and 8 bases at J, with 11 bases between the two ends. Germline V gene data show CDR1 as MGHRA and CDR2 as YSYEKL. CDR3 coding DNA: TGCGCCAGCAGCCAAGATCGGGTCAACCATGAGCAGTTCTTC. It translates to CASSQDRVNHEQFF.

This clonotype was picked up a small number of times. A much larger clone sits a single nucleotide away, making a read error possible. The chain uses TRBV27 and TRBJ2-4; 8 nucleotides agree with TRBD1. The V gene's germline CDR1 is MNHEY and CDR2 SMNVEV (reference sequence). Losses at the gene ends were 6 bases for V and 9 bases for J; bases not matched to a gene: 7. The CDR3 is 13 residues long. The CDR3 DNA follows: TGTGCCAGCAGATGTACAGGGGGTGGCATTCAGTACTTC. Amino acid sequence: CASRCTGGGIQYF.

The rearrangement uses TRBV27 and TRBJ2-7, with TRBD1 as a possible D gene (5 bases). Germline V gene data show CDR1 as MNHEY and CDR2 as SMNVEV (reference sequence). V shed 5 bases and J shed 0 bases, with 14 bases lying between them. The CDR3 length is 15 residues. The CDR3 sequence: CASSDVLDSSYEQYF. The CDR3 nucleotides are TGTGCCAGCAGTGACGTTTTAGACAGCTCCTACGAGCAGTACTTC.

The chain is built from TRBV27 and TRBJ2-7; no firm D call. The germline V gene has CDR1 MNHEY and CDR2 SMNVEV (reference sequence). This CDR3 comprises 13 residues. The ends were cut back, 6 bases at V and 3 bases at J, with 12 bases in the middle. CDR3: CASSVSNHYEQYF. For the CDR3, the DNA is TGTGCCAGCAGCGTATCAAATCACTACGAGCAGTACTTC.

V is TRBV9 and J is TRBJ1-4; no reliable D call. From germline, CDR1 is SGDLS and CDR2 YYNGEE. This CDR3 is built from 13 residues. V gave up 0 bases and J gave up 10 bases, with 10 bases separating them. The CDR3 reads CASSVAEGGKLFF. The CDR3 DNA follows: TGTGCCAGCAGCGTAGCTGAGGGAGGAAAACTGTTTTTT. The variable domain in full, completed from reference TRBV9 and TRBJ1-4, reads DSGVTQTPKHLITATGQRVTLRCSPRSGDLSVYWYQQSLDQGLQFLIQYYNGEERAKGNILERFSAQQFPDLHSELNLSSLELGDSALYFCASSVAEGGKLFFGSGTQLSVL.

V and J are TRBV6-5 and TRBJ2-5, with D hard to call. Trimming took 0 bases from V and 11 from J, leaving 19 bases between them. CDR1 is MNHEY, CDR2 SVGAGI, per germline. The CDR3 has 15 residues. The chain's CDR3 is CASSYSPRNYNEQYF. Here the CDR3 DNA reads TGTGCCAGCAGTTACTCCCCTAGAAATTACAATGAGCAGTACTTC.

This clonotype has a count of ten or more. The chain uses TRBV5-1 and TRBJ2-7; D may be TRBD1 (6 bases). Germline CDR1 and CDR2: SGHRS and YFSETQ. The CDR3 has 14 amino acids. V shed 0 bases and J shed 2 bases, with 9 bases lying between them. CDR3 region: CASSLAGTTYEQYF. The CDR3 DNA sequence: TGCGCCAGCAGCTTGGCCGGGACAACCTACGAGCAGTACTTC.

This clonotype was seen more than once but under ten times. The V call is TRBV3-1, the J call TRBJ2-7; D might be TRBD2 (5 bases). CDR3 length equals 11 residues. Trimming left V 6 bases short and J 5 bases short, with 8 bases between. Germline V gene lookup returns CDR1 LGHDT and CDR2 YNNKEL (reference sequence). In DNA, the CDR3 is TGTGCCAGCAGGGTCGGGGACGAGCAGTACTTC. It yields the protein CASRVGDEQYF.

This sequence joins TRBV27 and TRBJ2-7; D is unresolved. Germline V CDR1 and CDR2: MNHEY, SMNVEV (reference sequence). Trimming removed 8 bases at V and 2 bases at J, with 16 bases between. This CDR3 is built from 14 residues. CDR3 nucleotides: TGTGCCAGCGGGGTTGGAAGGAGTCCCTACGAGCAGTACTTC. Translating gives CASGVGRSPYEQYF.

DNA for the CDR3: TGTGCCAGCAGTACCAGGGTTACCAGCGCTTTCTTT. Protein: CASSTRVTSAFF. This sequence joins TRBV6-6 and TRBJ1-1; possibly TRBD1 for D (5 bases). Trimming stripped 5 bases from V and 11 bases from J, with 15 bases between. The germline V gene has CDR1 MNHNY and CDR2 SVGAGI (reference sequence). This CDR3 comprises 12 residues.

The CDR3 DNA is TGTGCCAGCAGTTCGGCCGACTACGAGCAGTACTTC. Translating gives CASSSADYEQYF. The chain couples TRBV6-2 or TRBV6-3 to TRBJ2-4; D not resolved. The last part of the DNA fits TRBJ2-7 better; the J call may be wrong. The germline gives CDR1 MNHEY, CDR2 SVGEGT. CDR3 length: 12 residues.

V is TRBV20-1 and J is TRBJ2-5; 7 bases agree with TRBD1. The J call may be faulty, since TRBJ2-7 better matches the DNA end. There are 15 residues in the CDR3. Per the germline V gene, CDR1 is DFQATT and CDR2 is SNEGSKA (reference sequence). DNA for the CDR3: TGCAGTGCTAGATCCCCGACAGGGTGCGCGTACGAGCAGTACTTC. It specifies CSARSPTGCAYEQYF.

The V gene is TRBV27, the J gene TRBJ1-2, with D possibly TRBD1 on 5 matching bases. Looked up from germline, CDR1 is MNHEY and CDR2 is SMNVEV (reference sequence). V dropped 10 bases and J dropped 4 bases, with 16 bases sitting between them. This CDR3 region has 13 residues. CDR3 protein: CATSGQGLYGYTF. For the CDR3, the DNA is TGTGCCACTTCAGGTCAGGGCCTCTATGGCTACACCTTC.

The chain is built from TRBV2 and TRBJ1-5, with a weak D call TRBD1 (5 bases). The ends were cut back, 5 bases at V and 9 bases at J, with 20 bases in the middle. The CDR3 runs to 15 residues. Germline V gene data show CDR1 as SNHLY and CDR2 as FYNNEI. CDR3: CASSLEGGHKRPQHF. Here the CDR3 DNA reads TGTGCCAGCAGTTTGGAAGGAGGACATAAACGGCCCCAGCATTTT. Full variable domain (outside the CDR3, taken from reference TRBV2 and TRBJ1-5): EPEVTQTPSHQVTQMGQEVILRCVPISNHLYFYWYRQILGQKVEFLVSFYNNEISEKSEIFDDQFSVERPDGSNFTLKIRSTKLEDSAMYFCASSLEGGHKRPQHFGDGTRLSIL.

The chain recombines TRBV10-3 with TRBJ2-2, with D hard to call. The CDR3 totals 15 residues. Germline loops: CDR1 ENHRY, CDR2 SYGVKD. V was shortened by 3 bases and J by 1 base, with 9 bases between the two germline ends. CDR3 sequence: CAISDYDRNTGELFF. The CDR3 DNA sequence: TGTGCCATCAGTGACTACGATAGGAACACCGGGGAGCTGTTTTTT.

The CDR3 is CAISDGGPDTEAFF. DNA of the CDR3: TGTGCCATCAGTGATGGAGGGCCGGACACTGAAGCTTTCTTT. The genes are TRBV10-3 and TRBJ1-1; D is unresolved. CDR1 and CDR2 (germline): ENHRY, SYGVKD. V was clipped by 3 bases and J by 3 bases, with 11 bases between them. This CDR3 has 14 amino acids.

This chain joins TRBV5-1 and TRBJ1-2; TRBD1 matches 7 bases. CDR1 and CDR2 (germline): SGHRS, YFSETQ. V was clipped by 4 bases and J by 10 bases; unmatched bases: 13. CDR3 length: 14 residues. This CDR3 reads CASSLEGALFDYTF. As DNA, the CDR3 is TGCGCCAGCAGCCTGGAGGGGGCTCTATTTGACTACACCTTC.

The chain joins TRBV4-2 to TRBJ2-4, with D uncertain. Per the germline V gene, CDR1 is LGHNA and CDR2 is YNFKEQ. The CDR3 sequence is 15 residues long. Trimming took off 0 bases at V and 6 bases at J, with 12 bases between the two ends. As DNA, the CDR3 is TGTGCCAGCAGCCAAGACCCTAGTGGTGGAAACATTCAGTACTTC. Translating it yields CASSQDPSGGNIQYF.